Following are 21 T cell receptor beta chains from one sample sequenced in a study of blood T cell repertoires in COVID-19. Profiled with immunoSEQ multiplex PCR; TCRdb holds only in-frame clones, not every one. The sample lists a few hundred thousand clones; 80% to 90% were seen once. The sequenced sample was peripheral blood. These receptors originate from a woman in her forties or fifties with COVID-19, enrolled during active disease.

V gene TRBV18 combines with J gene TRBJ2-5; 14 nucleotides line up with TRBD2. After removal of 3 bases from V and 5 bases from J, the junction contained 2 bases not matched to a gene. The CDR3 has 15 amino acids. CDR1 is KGHSH and CDR2 is LQKENI in the germline V gene. CDR3: CASSPGTSGSETQYF. CDR3 coding DNA: TGTGCCAGCTCACCTGGGACTAGCGGGAGTGAGACCCAGTACTTC.

CDR3 amino acids: CASRLAGGLRGEQFF. The DNA for the CDR3 is TGTGCCAGCAGGTTAGCGGGAGGCCTGCGGGGTGAGCAGTTCTTC. This chain uses TRBV6-5 with TRBJ2-1; TRBD2 matches at 10 bases. V shed 6 bases and J 9 bases; nucleotides not matched to a gene: 11. This CDR3 contains 15 residues. Germline V CDR1 and CDR2: MNHEY, SVGAGI.

The chain couples TRBV7-6 to TRBJ1-2, with no clear D. The germline V gene has CDR1 SGHVS and CDR2 FNYEAQ. The V end lost 4 bases, the J end lost 6 bases, and 3 bases lay between the germline ends. The CDR3 loop spans 10 amino acids. In DNA, the CDR3 is TGTGCCAGCAGCTCCGATGGCTACACCTTC. Amino acid sequence: CASSSDGYTF.

This chain links TRBV18 with TRBJ2-7, with TRBD2 identical over 8 bases. The CDR3 has 16 residues. V shed 3 bases, J shed 2 bases, and the junction held 9 bases outside the gene matches. Germline values: CDR1 KGHSH, CDR2 LQKENI. The CDR3 coding sequence is TGTGCCAGCTCACCGATACCCGCTAGCGGGCCCTACGAGCAGTACTTC. The encoded protein is CASSPIPASGPYEQYF.

This sequence joins TRBV29-1 and TRBJ1-2; 8 bases map to TRBD1. The CDR3 is 13 residues long. Germline CDR1 reads SQVTM; CDR2 reads ANQGSEA. Trimming at V came to 5 bases and at J to 4 bases, leaving 6 bases not matched to a gene. The CDR3 loop is CSVPDREAYGYTF. CDR3 nucleotides: TGCAGCGTTCCGGACAGGGAGGCCTATGGCTACACCTTC.

CDR3 loop: CASSQGQAGAGEQFF. CDR3 DNA sequence: TGTGCCAGCAGCCAAGGTCAGGCCGGGGCGGGGGAGCAGTTCTTC. The rearrangement links TRBV4-2 to TRBJ2-1, with D tentatively TRBD2 (6 bases). In germline, CDR1 is LGHNA, CDR2 YNFKEQ. The CDR3 has 15 residues. V lost 1 base and J 10 bases, leaving 17 bases between the germline ends.

The chain couples TRBV5-6 to TRBJ1-5; D gene unclear. Germline-derived CDR1 and CDR2 are SGHDT and YYEEEE. The length of the CDR3 is 14 residues. Trimming took 1 base from V and 3 from J, leaving 8 bases between them. CDR3 sequence (DNA): TGTGCCAGCAGCTTGTTGGCGGTCAATCAGCCCCAGCATTTT. Its translation is CASSLLAVNQPQHF.

The chain has TRBV7-9 and TRBJ2-2; 7 bases are a match to TRBD1. V lost 5 bases to trimming and J lost 1 base; unmatched junction nucleotides: 7. The length of the CDR3 is 16 residues. The germline V gene has CDR1 SEHNR and CDR2 FQNEAQ (reference sequence). The DNA of the CDR3 is TGTGCCAGCAGCGAACAGGGGCCCCTGAACACCGGGGAGCTGTTTTTT. This codes for CASSEQGPLNTGELFF. Full variable domain (outside the CDR3, taken from reference TRBV7-9 and TRBJ2-2): DTGVSQNPRHKITKRGQNVTFRCDPISEHNRLYWYRQTLGQGPEFLTYFQNEAQLEKSRLLSDRFSAERPKGSFSTLEIQRTEQGDSAMYLCASSEQGPLNTGELFFGEGSRLTVL.

The J gene is TRBJ2-3, the V gene TRBV27, with 7 bases identical to TRBD1. This CDR3 has 15 residues. V gave up 6 bases and J gave up 1 base; unmatched junction bases: 7. In germline, CDR1 is MNHEY, CDR2 SMNVEV (reference sequence). CDR3 protein: CASSHDRVGTDTQYF. Here the CDR3 DNA reads TGTGCCAGCAGCCACGACAGGGTCGGCACAGATACGCAGTATTTT.

The chain joins TRBV10-2 to TRBJ1-1; D might be TRBD1 (5 bases). The CDR3 runs to 13 residues. In germline, CDR1 is WSHSY, CDR2 SAAADI. Trimming took 7 bases from V and 4 from J, leaving 13 bases between them. The DNA for the CDR3 is TGCGCCAGCACTTCGGCCGGGGGCACTGAAGCTTTCTTT. Encoded protein: CASTSAGGTEAFF.

The table lists this clone with a few counts. The chain uses TRBV30 and TRBJ2-3; 7 bases map to TRBD2. CDR1 is GTSNPN and CDR2 is SVGIG in the germline V gene (reference sequence). V gave up 0 bases and J gave up 2 bases; unmatched junction bases: 8. CDR3 length equals 16 residues. CDR3 sequence reads: CAWSVGSGTSTDTQYF. As DNA, the CDR3 is TGTGCCTGGAGTGTGGGAAGCGGGACTTCCACAGATACGCAGTATTTT.

The chain recombines TRBV19 with TRBJ2-1, with TRBD2 matching over 9 bases. The CDR3 consists of 14 residues. V lost 10 bases and J lost 2; bases outside the gene matches: 6. The germline V gene encodes CDR1 LNHDA and CDR2 SQIVND (reference sequence). CDR3 residues: CATAAGGTYNEQFF. The CDR3 DNA follows: TGTGCCACTGCAGCGGGGGGAACCTACAATGAGCAGTTCTTC.

The V gene is TRBV19, the J gene TRBJ1-1, with 7 bases aligning to TRBD1. The CDR3 loop spans 15 amino acids. Germline-derived CDR1 and CDR2 are LNHDA and SQIVND (reference sequence). V shed 7 bases and J 4 bases; nucleotides not matched to a gene: 12. CDR3 nucleotides: TGTGCCAGTATCCCTGCGACAGGGAGTAGCACTGAAGCTTTCTTT. As protein: CASIPATGSSTEAFF.

The V gene is TRBV4-2, the J gene TRBJ1-2; 12 bases map to TRBD1. Germline V lookup: CDR1 LGHNA, CDR2 YNFKEQ. The CDR3 is made up of 18 amino acids. The V gene end was trimmed by 3 bases and the J gene end by 0 bases; junction bases not matched to a gene: 8. CDR3: CASSHLRDRGPANYGYTF. The CDR3 DNA is TGTGCCAGCAGCCATCTACGGGACAGGGGGCCGGCTAACTATGGCTACACCTTC.

The chain has TRBV4-3 and TRBJ2-7; 11 bases fit TRBD2. From germline, CDR1 is LGHNA and CDR2 YSLEER. Losses at the gene ends were 4 bases for V and 2 bases for J; bases not matched to a gene: 13. This CDR3 has 18 residues. The CDR3, as DNA: TGCGCCAGCAGCCCCTGGAGGGTAGCGGGAGGGAACCCCTACGAGCAGTACTTC. Translating it yields CASSPWRVAGGNPYEQYF.

This chain connects TRBV19 to TRBJ1-3; D is unclear. Germline V gives CDR1 LNHDA, CDR2 SQIVND (reference sequence). The CDR3 has 15 amino acids. Trimming cost V 3 bases and J 0 bases, with 9 bases left between them. The CDR3 sequence is CASSIGRSSGNTIYF. The CDR3 bases are TGTGCCAGTAGTATTGGGAGGAGCTCTGGAAACACCATATATTTT. Filled out from reference TRBV19 and TRBJ1-3, the complete variable domain reads DGGITQSPKYLFRKEGQNVTLSCEQNLNHDAMYWYRQDPGQGLRLIYYSQIVNDFQKGDIAEGYSVSREKKESFPLTVTSAQKNPTAFYLCASSIGRSSGNTIYFGEGSWLTVV.

The V call is TRBV24-1, the J call TRBJ1-5; the D gene is possibly TRBD1 (5 bases). The germline V gene has CDR1 KGHDR and CDR2 SFDVKD. V gave up 0 bases and J gave up 6 bases, with 17 bases separating them. The CDR3 is made up of 17 amino acids. Here the CDR3 reads CATSDLHARGGRQPQHF. The CDR3, as DNA: TGTGCCACCAGTGATTTGCACGCGCGGGGGGGACGTCAGCCCCAGCATTTT.

This sequence joins TRBV4-3 and TRBJ2-1; maybe TRBD2 (5 bases). The CDR3 loop spans 16 amino acids. CDR1 and CDR2 from the germline V gene are LGHNA and YSLEER. V lost 2 bases, J lost 1 base, and 12 bases lay in between. The CDR3 region is CASSQSRGYSYNEQFF. Here the CDR3 DNA reads TGCGCCAGCAGCCAATCCCGGGGTTATTCCTACAATGAGCAGTTCTTC.

This clone was detected many times. This chain uses TRBV4-2 with TRBJ2-3, with 11 bases matching TRBD2. CDR3 size: 17 residues. Germline CDR1 reads LGHNA; CDR2 reads YNFKEQ. V lost 0 bases and J lost 2; bases outside the gene matches: 4. This CDR3 is CASSQDLAGGSTDTQYF. CDR3 DNA sequence: TGTGCCAGCAGCCAAGATTTAGCGGGAGGGTCCACAGATACGCAGTATTTT.

This clone was observed once. The genes are TRBV6-2 or TRBV6-3 and TRBJ1-1; D is undetermined. This CDR3 spans 16 amino acids. CDR1 MNHEY and CDR2 SVGEGT come from the germline V gene. With 0 bases removed from V and 0 bases from J, the gap between germline ends came to 11 bases. CDR3 protein: CASSYSPQRVNTEAFF. The CDR3 DNA is TGTGCCAGCAGTTACTCACCCCAGAGGGTGAACACTGAAGCTTTCTTT.

V and J are TRBV7-6 and TRBJ2-2, with TRBD2 matching over 7 bases. Trimming cost V 0 bases and J 4 bases; bases outside gene matches: 2. Germline V gene lookup returns CDR1 SGHVS and CDR2 FNYEAQ. The CDR3 totals 15 residues. CDR3 in DNA: TGTGCCAGCAGCTTAGCTGGGGGGGGCACCGGGGAGCTGTTTTTT. Translated: CASSLAGGGTGELFF.